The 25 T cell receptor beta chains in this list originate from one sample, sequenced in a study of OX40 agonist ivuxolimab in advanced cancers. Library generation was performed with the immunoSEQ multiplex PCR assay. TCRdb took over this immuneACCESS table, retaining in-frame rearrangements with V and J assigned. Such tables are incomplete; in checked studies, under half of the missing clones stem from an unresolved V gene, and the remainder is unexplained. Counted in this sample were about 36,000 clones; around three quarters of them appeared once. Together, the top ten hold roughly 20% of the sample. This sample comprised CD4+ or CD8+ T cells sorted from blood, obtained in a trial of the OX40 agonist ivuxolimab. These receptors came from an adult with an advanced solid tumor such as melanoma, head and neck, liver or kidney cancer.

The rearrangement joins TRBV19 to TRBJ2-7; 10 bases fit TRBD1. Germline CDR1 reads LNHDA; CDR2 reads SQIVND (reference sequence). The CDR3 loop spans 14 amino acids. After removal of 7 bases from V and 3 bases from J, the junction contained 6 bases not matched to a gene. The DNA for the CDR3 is TGTGCCAGTACAGGGGACAGGGGACACTACGAGCAGTACTTC. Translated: CASTGDRGHYEQYF.

CDR3 sequence (DNA): TGTGCCGGACAGGGGGCATTCATGAACAATGAGCAGTTCTTC. Its protein product is CAGQGAFMNNEQFF. J is TRBJ2-1 and V is TRBV30; 11 bases fit TRBD1. Germline assignment: CDR1 GTSNPN and CDR2 SVGIG (reference sequence). V was pared by 8 bases and J by 5 bases, with 8 bases of the junction left unmatched. The CDR3 is made up of 14 amino acids.

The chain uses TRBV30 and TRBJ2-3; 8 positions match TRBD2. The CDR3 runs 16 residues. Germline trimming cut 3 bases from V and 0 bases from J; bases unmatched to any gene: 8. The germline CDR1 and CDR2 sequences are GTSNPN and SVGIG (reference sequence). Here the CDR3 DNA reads TGTGCCTGGAGCCGTCGGACTAGCTTGAGCACAGATACGCAGTATTTT. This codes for CAWSRRTSLSTDTQYF.

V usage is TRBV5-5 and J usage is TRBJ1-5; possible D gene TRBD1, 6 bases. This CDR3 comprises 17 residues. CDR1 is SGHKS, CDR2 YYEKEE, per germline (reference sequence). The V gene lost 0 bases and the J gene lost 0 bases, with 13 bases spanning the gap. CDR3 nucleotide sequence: TGTGCCAGCAGCTTGGGGGCAGGGACATTTAGCAATCAGCCCCAGCATTTT. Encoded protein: CASSLGAGTFSNQPQHF.

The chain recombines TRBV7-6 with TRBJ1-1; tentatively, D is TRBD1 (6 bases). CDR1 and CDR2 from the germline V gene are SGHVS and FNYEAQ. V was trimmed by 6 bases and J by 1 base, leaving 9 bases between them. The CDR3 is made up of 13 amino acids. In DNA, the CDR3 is TGTGCCAGCAGTCAGGACAGGAACACTGAAGCTTTCTTT. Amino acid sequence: CASSQDRNTEAFF.

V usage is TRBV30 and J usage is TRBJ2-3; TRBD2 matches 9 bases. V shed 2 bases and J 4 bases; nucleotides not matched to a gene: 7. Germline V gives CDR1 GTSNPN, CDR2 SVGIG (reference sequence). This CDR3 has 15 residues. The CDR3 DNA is TGTGCCTGGAGTCCCTTAGCGGGGGTCGCAGATACGCAGTATTTT. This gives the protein CAWSPLAGVADTQYF.

CDR3 protein: CASSRQGAGSVTEAFF. CDR3 nucleotide sequence: TGCGCCAGCAGCCGACAGGGGGCTGGGTCAGTAACTGAAGCTTTCTTT. This chain uses TRBV5-1 with TRBJ1-1, with 10 nucleotides matching TRBD1. CDR1 SGHRS and CDR2 YFSETQ come from the germline V gene. After removal of 4 bases from V and 5 bases from J, the junction contained 11 bases not matched to a gene. CDR3 length: 16 amino acids.

In DNA form, the CDR3 reads TGCGCCAGCAGCCAGTATACAGGGCAGAACACCGGGGAGCTGTTTTTT. Residues: CASSQYTGQNTGELFF. This sequence joins TRBV4-1 and TRBJ2-2, with a weak D call TRBD1 (6 bases). Per the germline V gene, CDR1 is MGHRA and CDR2 is YSYEKL. Trimming shortened V by 3 bases and J by 1 base, and 12 bases separated the two germline ends. The CDR3 is made up of 16 amino acids.

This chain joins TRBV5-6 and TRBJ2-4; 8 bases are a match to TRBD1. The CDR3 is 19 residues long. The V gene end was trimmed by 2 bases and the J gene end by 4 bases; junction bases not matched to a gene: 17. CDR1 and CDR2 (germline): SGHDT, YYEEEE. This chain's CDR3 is CASSFVLDRDVVGKNIQYF. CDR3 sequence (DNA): TGTGCCAGCAGCTTCGTACTGGACAGGGATGTCGTTGGGAAAAACATTCAGTACTTC.

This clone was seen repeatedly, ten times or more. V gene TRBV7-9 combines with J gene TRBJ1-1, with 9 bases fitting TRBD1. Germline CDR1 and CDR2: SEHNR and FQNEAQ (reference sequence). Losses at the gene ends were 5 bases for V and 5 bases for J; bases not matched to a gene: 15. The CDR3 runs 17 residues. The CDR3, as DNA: TGTGCCAGCAGCCCCGAGCCCCGGGACAGGGTATCAACTGAAGCTTTCTTT. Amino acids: CASSPEPRDRVSTEAFF.

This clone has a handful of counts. The CDR3 loop is CASSRTGGYQPQHF. The CDR3 nucleotides read TGTGCCAGCAGCCGGACAGGGGGATATCAGCCCCAGCATTTT. This chain joins TRBV6-5 and TRBJ1-5, with TRBD1 matching over 10 bases. The CDR3 sequence is 14 residues long. Germline trimming cut 6 bases from V and 5 bases from J; bases unmatched to any gene: 4. CDR1 is MNHEY and CDR2 is SVGAGI in the germline V gene.

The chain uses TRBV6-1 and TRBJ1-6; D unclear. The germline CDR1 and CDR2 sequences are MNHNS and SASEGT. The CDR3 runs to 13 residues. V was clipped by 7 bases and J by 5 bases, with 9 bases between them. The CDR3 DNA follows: TGTGCCAGCATCGAGGGAAATAATTCACCCCTCCACTTT. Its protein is CASIEGNNSPLHF.

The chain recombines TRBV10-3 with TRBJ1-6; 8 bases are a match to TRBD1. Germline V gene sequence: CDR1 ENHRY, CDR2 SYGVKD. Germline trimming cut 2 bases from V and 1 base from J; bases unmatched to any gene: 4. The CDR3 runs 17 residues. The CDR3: CAISEPQGVSYNSPLHF. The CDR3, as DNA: TGTGCCATCAGTGAGCCACAGGGGGTATCCTATAATTCACCCCTCCACTTT.

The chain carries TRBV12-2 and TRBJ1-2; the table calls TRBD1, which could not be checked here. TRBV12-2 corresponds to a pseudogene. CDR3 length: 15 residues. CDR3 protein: CASRLAGQGLWGYTF. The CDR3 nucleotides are TGTGCAAGTCGCTTAGCGGGACAGGGGTTGTGGGGCTACACCTTC.

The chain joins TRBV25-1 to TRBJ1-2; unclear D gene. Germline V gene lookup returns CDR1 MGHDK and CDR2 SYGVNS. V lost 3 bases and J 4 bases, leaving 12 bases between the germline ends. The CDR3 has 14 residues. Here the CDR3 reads CASSDLGNFYGYTF. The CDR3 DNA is TGTGCCAGCAGTGACCTAGGGAATTTCTATGGCTACACCTTC.

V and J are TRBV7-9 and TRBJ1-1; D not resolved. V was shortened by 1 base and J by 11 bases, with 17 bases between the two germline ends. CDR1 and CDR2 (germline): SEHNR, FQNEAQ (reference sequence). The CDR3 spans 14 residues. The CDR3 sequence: CASSLVGAKGGAFF. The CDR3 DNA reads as TGTGCCAGCAGCTTAGTAGGTGCAAAAGGAGGGGCTTTCTTT.

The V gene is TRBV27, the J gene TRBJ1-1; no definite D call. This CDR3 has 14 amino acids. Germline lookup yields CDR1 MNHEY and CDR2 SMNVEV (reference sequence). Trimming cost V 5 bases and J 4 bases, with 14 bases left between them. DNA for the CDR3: TGTGCCAGCAGTACCATAGAGGGCCCCACTGAAGCTTTCTTT. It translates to CASSTIEGPTEAFF.

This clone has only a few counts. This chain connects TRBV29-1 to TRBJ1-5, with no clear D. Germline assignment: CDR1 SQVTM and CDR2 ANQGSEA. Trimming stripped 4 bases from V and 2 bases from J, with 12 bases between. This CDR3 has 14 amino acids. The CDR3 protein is CSVARGVGNQPQHF. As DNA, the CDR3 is TGCAGCGTTGCTCGGGGTGTCGGCAATCAGCCCCAGCATTTT. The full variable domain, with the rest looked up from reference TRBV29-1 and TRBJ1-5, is SAVISQKPSRDICQRGTSLTIQCQVDSQVTMMFWYRQQPGQSLTLIATANQGSEATYESGFVIDKFPISRPNLTFSTLTVSNMSPEDSSIYLCSVARGVGNQPQHFGDGTRLSIL.

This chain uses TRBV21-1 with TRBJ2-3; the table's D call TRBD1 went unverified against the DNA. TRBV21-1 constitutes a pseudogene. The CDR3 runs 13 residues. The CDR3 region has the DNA TGTGCCCCCCGGGCGGACACATCGGATACGCAGTATTTT. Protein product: CAPRADTSDTQYF.

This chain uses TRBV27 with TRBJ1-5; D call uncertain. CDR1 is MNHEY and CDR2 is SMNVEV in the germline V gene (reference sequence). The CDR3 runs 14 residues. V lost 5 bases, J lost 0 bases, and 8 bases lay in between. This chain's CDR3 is CASSPDVSNQPQHF. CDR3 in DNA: TGTGCCAGCAGTCCGGACGTTAGCAATCAGCCCCAGCATTTT.

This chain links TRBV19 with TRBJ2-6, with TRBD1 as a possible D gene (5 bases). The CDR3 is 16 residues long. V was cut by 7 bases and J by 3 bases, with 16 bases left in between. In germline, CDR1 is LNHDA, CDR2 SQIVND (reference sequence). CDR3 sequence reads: CASKVREASGANVLTF. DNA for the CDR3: TGTGCCAGTAAGGTCAGGGAAGCGAGTGGGGCCAACGTCCTGACTTTC.

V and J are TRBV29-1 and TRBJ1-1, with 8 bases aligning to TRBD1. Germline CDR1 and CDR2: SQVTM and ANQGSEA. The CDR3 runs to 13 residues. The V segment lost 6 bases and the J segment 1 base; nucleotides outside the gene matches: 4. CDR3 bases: TGCAGCGTCCCAGGGACAGGGAACACTGAAGCTTTCTTT. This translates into CSVPGTGNTEAFF.

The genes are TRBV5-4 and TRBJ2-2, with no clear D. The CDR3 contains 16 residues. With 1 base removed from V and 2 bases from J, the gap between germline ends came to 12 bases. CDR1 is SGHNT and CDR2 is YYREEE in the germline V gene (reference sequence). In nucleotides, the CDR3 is TGTGCCAGCAGCTTGTCGGCTAGTCGAAACACCGGGGAGCTGTTTTTT. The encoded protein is CASSLSASRNTGELFF.

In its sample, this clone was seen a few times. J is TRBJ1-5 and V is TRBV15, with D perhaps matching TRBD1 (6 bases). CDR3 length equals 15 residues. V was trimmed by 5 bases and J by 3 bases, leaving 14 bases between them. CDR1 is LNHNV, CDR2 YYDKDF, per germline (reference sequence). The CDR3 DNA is TGTGCCACCAGCGGGGACAAAGGGTCCAATCAGCCCCAGCATTTT. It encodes CATSGDKGSNQPQHF. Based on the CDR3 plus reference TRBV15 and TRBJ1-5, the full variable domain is DAMVIQNPRYQVTQFGKPVTLSCSQTLNHNVMYWYQQKSSQAPKLLFHYYDKDFNNEADTPDNFQSRRPNTSFCFLDIRSPGLGDTAMYLCATSGDKGSNQPQHFGDGTRLSIL.

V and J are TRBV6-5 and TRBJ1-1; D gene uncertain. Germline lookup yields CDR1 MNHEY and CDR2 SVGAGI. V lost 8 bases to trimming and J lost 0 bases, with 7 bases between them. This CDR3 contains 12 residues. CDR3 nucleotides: TGTGCCAGCGGTTCAATGAACACTGAAGCTTTCTTT. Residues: CASGSMNTEAFF.